The TCR beta chain under discussion was sequenced for a study of blood T cell repertoires in COVID-19. Study as a whole: In each case, the material was cDNA or gDNA derived from T cells, B-cell-depleted T cells, or PBMCs.

Followed over time, Seattle patients had been enrolled while infection was active. As processed by the authors: Nucleated cell number was recorded as an estimate derived from reference gene primer amplification. The table came from immunoSEQ multiplex PCR; TCRdb's copy has only in-frame clones and leaves some out. V, J and clone size derive from that table, while D and trimming were established from the DNA sequence. The profile shows 250,000 to 300,000 clones, approximately 89% of them singletons. The V gene end was trimmed by 3 bases and the J gene end by 7 bases; junction bases not matched to a gene: 8. CDR1 is LNHDA, CDR2 SQIVND, per germline (reference sequence). This CDR3 region has 16 residues.

The gene calls are TRBV19 and TRBJ2-7; TRBD2 aligns across 14 bases. The source material was peripheral blood. The TCR sequence derives from a woman in her twenties or thirties with COVID-19, enrolled during active disease. In DNA form, the CDR3 reads TGTGCCAGTAGTATCCGGACTAGCGGGGGGACTTTAGAGCAGTACTTC. Encoded protein: CASSIRTSGGTLEQYF.